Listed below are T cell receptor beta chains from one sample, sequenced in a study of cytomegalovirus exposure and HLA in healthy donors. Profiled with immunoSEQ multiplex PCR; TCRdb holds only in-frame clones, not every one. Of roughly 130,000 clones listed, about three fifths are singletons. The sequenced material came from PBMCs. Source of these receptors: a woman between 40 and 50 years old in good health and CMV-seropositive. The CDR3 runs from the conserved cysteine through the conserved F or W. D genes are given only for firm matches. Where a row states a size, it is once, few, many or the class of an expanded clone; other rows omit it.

TGTGCCATCAGTGAGTCCCCGGGACTACCGTACAATGAGCAGTTCTTC,CAISESPGLPYNEQFF,TRBV10-3,TRBD2,few,TRBJ2-1
TGCAGCGTTGGGCAGGGGGTGTCTGAAGCTTTCTTT,CSVGQGVSEAFF,TRBV29-1,TRBD1,.,TRBJ1-1
TGTGCCAGCAGTTTGGACAGGGGGGGCACAGATACGCAGTATTTT,CASSLDRGGTDTQYF,TRBV28,TRBD1,.,TRBJ2-3
TGTGCCAGCAGCCTTGGGGACACTAACACCGGGGAGCTGTTTTTT,CASSLGDTNTGELFF,TRBV9,.,.,TRBJ2-2
TGCGCCAGCAGCTTGGATCCAGCCTACGAGCAGTACTTC,CASSLDPAYEQYF,TRBV5-1,.,few,TRBJ2-7
TGTGCCAGCAGTTTACACCTAGCCCCCAATCAGCCCCAGCATTTT,CASSLHLAPNQPQHF,TRBV27,.,few,TRBJ1-5
TGTGCCAGCTCACCACCGGGACAGGGGTCCCACGAGCAGTACTTC,CASSPPGQGSHEQYF,TRBV18,TRBD1,.,TRBJ2-7
TGTGCCAATCGGGAGGTTTGGGAGACCCAGTACTTC,CANREVWETQYF,TRBV19,TRBD2,.,TRBJ2-5
TGTGCCAGCAGCTTCGCGGGACTAGAAAGTGAGCAGTTCTTC,CASSFAGLESEQFF,TRBV11-3,TRBD2,.,TRBJ2-1
TGTGCCAGTATACCGAGTCGCTCTGGGGCCAACGTCCTGACTTTC,CASIPSRSGANVLTF,TRBV19,.,.,TRBJ2-6
TGTGCCAGTAGTATACAGGCCCATGAAGCTTTCTTT,CASSIQAHEAFF,TRBV19,.,.,TRBJ1-1
TGTGCCAGCAGTGAACGAGTCAGCGGTACCTACGAGCAGTACTTC,CASSERVSGTYEQYF,TRBV6-1,.,few,TRBJ2-7
TGTGCCAGTAGTATAGATGGGCAGGGGGCAAGGATCACTGAAGCTTTCTTT,CASSIDGQGARITEAFF,TRBV19,TRBD1,few,TRBJ1-1